This TCR beta chain is drawn from a study of shared clonotypes between healthy human individuals. This clone was seen ten or more times. Its antigen is as yet unknown. The sample contains more than one DNA sequence encoding this CDR3. In the study's own analysis: Without quality scores, immunoSEQ junctional reads could not be filtered like full-length reads. Clones were read by immunoSEQ multiplex PCR, and TCRdb kept only the in-frame ones, dropping some. V, J and clone size are those of that table, while D and trimming were read from the DNA. Of nearly 1 million clones listed, approximately 80% were seen once; the top ten hold about 1.5%. Study-level findings and limits: Among donors, the sharing of clonotypes was expected to be influenced by sequencing depth. The generation probabilities recorded for non-shared clonotypes fell below those of clonotypes shared by all four donors. Naive subsets generally exceeded memory subsets in estimated richness.

This CDR3 contains 12 residues. V lost 6 bases to trimming and J lost 1 base, with 6 bases between them. CDR1 is MGHDK, CDR2 SYGVNS, per germline. The chain employs TRBV25-1 and TRBJ1-1; D ambiguous. Input material: memory CD4+ T cells sorted from blood. Subset indicated: CD45RA-negative fraction. This receptor was taken from a man aged 18 to 29 in good health. The chain's CDR3 is CASRTGNTEAFF. DNA of the CDR3: TGTGCCAGCAGGACCGGGAACACTGAAGCTTTCTTT.